This T cell receptor (beta chain) appears in the sequencing data of a study of cytomegalovirus exposure and HLA in healthy donors. Vbeta (60) and Jbeta (13) primers were used in the PCR. The protocol was immunoSEQ multiplex PCR, while the TCRdb copy is restricted to in-frame clones and leaves out a portion. The data show under 200,000 clones, more than 9.5% seen once. The CDR3 contains 12 residues. V was clipped by 5 bases and J by 10 bases, with 12 bases between them. The germline gives CDR1 SGHTA, CDR2 FQGTGA. The receptor comes from a man between 50 and 59 years old in good health and CMV-seropositive. The chain links TRBV7-3 to TRBJ2-1; no clear D. Sequenced material: PBMCs. The CDR3 DNA reads as TGTGCCAGCAGCCCCCGGGTCGGCGAGCAGTTCTTC. It codes for CASSPRVGEQFF. Based on the CDR3 plus reference TRBV7-3 and TRBJ2-1, the full variable domain is GAGVSQTPSNKVTEKGKYVELRCDPISGHTALYWYRQSLGQGPEFLIYFQGTGAADDSGLPNDRFFAVRPEGSVSTLKIQRTERGDSAVYLCASSPRVGEQFFGPGTRLTVL.